The present T cell receptor (beta chain) was sequenced within a study of technical replicates of blood from a few donors. CDR3 length equals 14 residues. V gave up 8 bases and J gave up 2 bases, with 14 bases separating them. Per germline, CDR1 SGHTA and CDR2 FQGTGA. The table lists this clone with a count of one. Measured with immunoSEQ multiplex PCR; TCRdb has only the in-frame clones, and not every one. The table shows 84,000 or so clones, with just over 90% occurring only once. The receptor was isolated from a human donor in good health. The chain is built from TRBV7-3 and TRBJ2-3, with D perhaps TRBD2 (6 bases). The sample was T cells isolated from PBMCs. Here the CDR3 reads CASCLAGSTDTQYF. The DNA of the CDR3 is TGTGCCAGCTGTCTTGCGGGGTCCACAGATACGCAGTATTTT. Based on the CDR3 plus reference TRBV7-3 and TRBJ2-3, the full variable domain is GAGVSQTPSNKVTEKGKYVELRCDPISGHTALYWYRQSLGQGPEFLIYFQGTGAADDSGLPNDRFFAVRPEGSVSTLKIQRTERGDSAVYLCASCLAGSTDTQYFGPGTRLTVL.